This TCR beta chain stems from a study of T cell repertoires in cytomegalovirus infection. Whole-study context: Both a matching HLA type and CMV infection were indicated by public TCR beta signatures. Points from the study as a whole: In two of eight donors, the top clonotype was HLA-C-restricted CMV-specific. People with CMV and the relevant HLA were identified by cumulative public TCR beta family frequency.

A remark on this clonotype: Antigen unknown.

Germline V gene data show CDR1 as SGHNT and CDR2 as YYREEE (reference sequence). The V and J ends lost 1 base and 0 bases respectively, with 7 bases between them. The CDR3 covers 15 residues. TCRdb re-called the reads with MiXCR, one entry per CDR3 protein. Of hundreds of thousands of distinct CDR3 sequences listed, about 42% are singletons. This clonotype originated in a human donor in good health (CMV status not recorded). Some clones in this sample may be carry-over from other donors' samples. The chain has TRBV5-4 and TRBJ2-2; D call uncertain. The sequencing here drew on cultured PBMCs, taken from culture after CMV antigen stimulation. CDR3 coding DNA: TGTGCCAGCAGCTTGCCGCCAGCGAACACCGGGGAGCTGTTTTTT. Protein product: CASSLPPANTGELFF.